This TCR beta chain was profiled in a study of T cell responses to AZD1222 COVID-19 vaccine. The assay was immunoSEQ multiplex PCR, and TCRdb's table has in-frame clones only and misses some. The table has about 150,000 clones, around nine tenths seen once. V shed 5 bases, J shed 5 bases, and the junction held 9 bases outside the gene matches. Germline V CDR1 and CDR2: MNHEY, SVGAGI. The CDR3 is 15 amino acids. Whole-study results and caveats: The donor cohort was predominantly white British with a female majority, and clonal diversity may have been underestimated.

A single count supports this clone. Antigen specificity is unknown. The chain uses TRBV6-5 and TRBJ1-2, with 9 positions matching TRBD1. The starting material was peripheral blood, obtained on day 0 of AZD1222 vaccination. The TCR sequence derives from an adult in good health. The chain's CDR3 is CASSPPRDREYGYTF. CDR3 sequence (DNA): TGTGCCAGCAGTCCCCCGCGGGACAGGGAGTATGGCTACACCTTC.